This T cell receptor beta chain was identified during a study of cytomegalovirus exposure and HLA in healthy donors. Whole-study findings and limits: Rarity marked most TCR sequences, yet some public TCRs occurred in many donors.

Regarding this clone: Its matching antigen is unknown.

Trimming removed 1 base at V and 1 base at J, with 12 bases between. The CDR3 runs to 15 residues. CDR1 and CDR2 (germline): SGHRS, YFSETQ. The primer mix had 60 Vbeta and 13 Jbeta primers. Assay used: immunoSEQ multiplex PCR; TCRdb lists only in-frame clones, some missing. The sample holds under 70,000 clones. The donors gave bone marrow, and they were healthy. The sequence was collected from a woman younger than 30 in good health and CMV-seronegative. The chain uses TRBV5-1 and TRBJ2-7; TRBD2 is a possible D gene (6 bases). What was sequenced was PBMCs. CDR3 nucleotides: TGCGCCAGCAGCTTGCAGGGTCGGGGGTCCTACGAGCAGTACTTC. It is translated as CASSLQGRGSYEQYF.